Listed below are T cell receptor beta chains from one sample, sequenced in a study of blood T cell repertoires in COVID-19. Sequenced by immunoSEQ multiplex PCR; TCRdb stores in-frame clones only, minus some. The sample contains over 300,000 clones, more than 75% of which appear only once. Specimen: PBMCs or T cells enriched from blood (not recorded which). All receptors derive from a woman aged 18-30 years who had recovered from COVID-19. CDR3s include the opening cysteine and the closing phenylalanine or tryptophan. D genes are given only for firm matches. The size entry is marked missing in some rows and otherwise reads once, few, many or a size class.

clone_size	v_call	cdr3_length	j_call	d_call	cdr3_aa	cdr3_nt
.	TRBV28	15	TRBJ1-4	TRBD1	CASSSLDRGREKLFF	TGTGCCAGCAGTTCCCTGGACAGGGGGCGCGAAAAACTGTTTTTT
.	TRBV9	17	TRBJ1-4	.	CASSGGGSPFVNEKLFF	TGTGCCAGCAGCGGGGGGGGCAGCCCCTTTGTTAATGAAAAACTGTTTTTT
.	TRBV7-9	16	TRBJ2-1	TRBD2	CASSFRLAGVYNEQFF	TGTGCCAGCAGCTTCCGACTAGCGGGAGTGTACAATGAGCAGTTCTTC
few	TRBV27	17	TRBJ2-2	TRBD2	CASSLLKTSSYTGELFF	TGTGCCAGCAGTTTACTAAAGACTAGCAGCTACACCGGGGAGCTGTTTTTT
.	TRBV24-1	15	TRBJ1-1	.	CATSDSKQGNTEAFF	TGTGCCACCAGTGATTCCAAGCAGGGGAACACTGAAGCTTTCTTT
.	TRBV30	13	TRBJ1-2	.	CAWNFKSLYGYTF	TGTGCCTGGAACTTTAAATCCCTCTATGGCTACACCTTC
.	TRBV9	16	TRBJ1-3	.	CASSTTGIFSGNTIYF	TGTGCCAGCAGCACGACAGGTATCTTCTCTGGAAACACCATATATTTT
.	TRBV30	15	TRBJ2-3	TRBD2	CAWSRSGTITDTQYF	TGTGCCTGGAGTAGGAGCGGGACCATCACAGATACGCAGTATTTT
.	TRBV6-5	12	TRBJ1-1	.	CASSFEDTEAFF	TGTGCCAGCAGTTTCGAGGACACTGAAGCTTTCTTT
.	TRBV27	14	TRBJ1-2	TRBD1	CASSFLATGYGYTF	TGTGCCAGTAGTTTCCTCGCGACAGGGTATGGCTACACCTTC
.	TRBV6-5	14	TRBJ1-1	.	CASSYYRADTEAFF	TGTGCCAGCAGTTACTACAGGGCGGACACTGAAGCTTTCTTT
.	TRBV3-1/TRBV3-2	16	TRBJ2-5	.	CASSQDQGGVRETQYF	TGTGCCAGCAGCCAAGACCAGGGGGGCGTACGAGAGACCCAGTACTTC
.	TRBV9	15	TRBJ2-2	.	CASSTQLAVGGELFF	TGTGCCAGCAGCACACAACTAGCAGTGGGCGGGGAGCTGTTTTTT
.	TRBV7-9	18	TRBJ2-1	TRBD2	CASSSLAGGRSSYNEQFF	TGTGCCAGCAGCAGTCTAGCGGGGGGGAGGAGCTCCTACAATGAGCAGTTCTTC
.	TRBV27	13	TRBJ2-7	TRBD1	CASSRTGSYEQYF	TGTGCCAGCAGCCGGACAGGCTCCTACGAGCAGTACTTC
few	TRBV2	13	TRBJ1-1	.	CASSEQGTSEAFF	TGTGCCAGCAGTGAACAGGGGACGAGTGAAGCTTTCTTT
.	TRBV28	15	TRBJ2-7	.	CASSSPRGSSYEQYF	TGTGCCAGCAGCAGTCCACGGGGGTCCTCCTACGAGCAGTACTTC
once	TRBV19	17	TRBJ2-1	TRBD2	CASSTLLAGGSYNEQFF	TGTGCCAGTAGTACCCTCCTAGCGGGAGGCTCCTACAATGAGCAGTTCTTC
.	TRBV7-2	13	TRBJ2-7	.	CASSLSGTYEQYF	TGTGCCAGCAGCTTATCCGGGACCTACGAGCAGTACTTC
.	TRBV28	13	TRBJ1-4	TRBD1	CASSLTGDEKLFF	TGTGCCAGCAGTTTAACAGGGGACGAAAAACTGTTTTTT
.	TRBV7-3	15	TRBJ2-2	.	CASSLTPGSTGELFF	TGTGCCAGCAGCTTAACCCCGGGTTCTACCGGGGAGCTGTTTTTT
.	TRBV6-4	14	TRBJ2-2	TRBD2	CASSRLADTGELFF	TGTGCCAGCAGTCGACTAGCGGACACCGGGGAGCTGTTTTTT